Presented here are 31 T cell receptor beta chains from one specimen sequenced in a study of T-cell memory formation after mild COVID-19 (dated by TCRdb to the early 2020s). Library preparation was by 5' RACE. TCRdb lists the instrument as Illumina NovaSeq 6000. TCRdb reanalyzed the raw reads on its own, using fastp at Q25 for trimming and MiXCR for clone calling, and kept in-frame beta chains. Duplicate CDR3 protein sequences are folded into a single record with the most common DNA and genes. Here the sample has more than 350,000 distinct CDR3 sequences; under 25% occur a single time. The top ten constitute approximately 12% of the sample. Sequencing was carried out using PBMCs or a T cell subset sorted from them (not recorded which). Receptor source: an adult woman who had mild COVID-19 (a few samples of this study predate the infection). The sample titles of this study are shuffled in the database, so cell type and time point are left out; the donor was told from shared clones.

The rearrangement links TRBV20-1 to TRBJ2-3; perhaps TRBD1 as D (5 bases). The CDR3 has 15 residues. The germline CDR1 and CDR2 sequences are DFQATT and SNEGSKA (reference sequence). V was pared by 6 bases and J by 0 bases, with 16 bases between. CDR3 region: CSALRQFVSTDTQYF. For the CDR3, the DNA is TGCAGTGCCCTGAGACAGTTCGTAAGCACAGATACGCAGTATTTT.

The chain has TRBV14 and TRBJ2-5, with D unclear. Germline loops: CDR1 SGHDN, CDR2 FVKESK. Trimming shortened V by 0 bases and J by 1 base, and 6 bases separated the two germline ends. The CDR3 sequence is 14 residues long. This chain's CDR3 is CASSQDEFQETQYF. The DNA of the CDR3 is TGTGCCAGCAGCCAAGATGAGTTCCAAGAGACCCAGTACTTC.

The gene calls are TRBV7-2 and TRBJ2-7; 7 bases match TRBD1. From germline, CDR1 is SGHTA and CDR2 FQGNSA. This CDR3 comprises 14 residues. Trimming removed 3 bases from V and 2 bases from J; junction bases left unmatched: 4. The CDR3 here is CASSFRQGAYEQYF. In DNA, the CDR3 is TGTGCCAGCAGCTTCCGACAGGGCGCCTACGAGCAGTACTTC.

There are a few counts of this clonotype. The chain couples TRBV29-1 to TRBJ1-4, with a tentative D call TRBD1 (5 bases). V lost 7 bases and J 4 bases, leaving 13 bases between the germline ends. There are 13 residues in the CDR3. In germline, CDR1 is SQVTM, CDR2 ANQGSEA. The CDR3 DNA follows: TGCAGCGGTGGGACCGCTTTTAATGAAAAACTGTTTTTT. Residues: CSGGTAFNEKLFF.

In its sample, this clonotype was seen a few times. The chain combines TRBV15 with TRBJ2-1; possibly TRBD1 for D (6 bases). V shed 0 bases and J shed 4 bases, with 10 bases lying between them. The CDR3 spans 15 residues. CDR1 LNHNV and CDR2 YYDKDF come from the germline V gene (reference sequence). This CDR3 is CATSRERQGYNEQFF. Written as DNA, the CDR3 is TGTGCCACCAGCAGAGAGAGGCAGGGGTACAATGAGCAGTTCTTC.

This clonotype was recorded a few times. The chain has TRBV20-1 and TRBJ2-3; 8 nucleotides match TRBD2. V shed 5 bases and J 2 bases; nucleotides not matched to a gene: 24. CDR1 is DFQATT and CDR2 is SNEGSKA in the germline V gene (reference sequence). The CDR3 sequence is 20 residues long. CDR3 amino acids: CSASVFRQESGRDFTDTQYF. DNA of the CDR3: TGCAGTGCTTCGGTCTTCCGACAGGAGAGCGGGAGAGACTTCACAGATACGCAGTATTTT.

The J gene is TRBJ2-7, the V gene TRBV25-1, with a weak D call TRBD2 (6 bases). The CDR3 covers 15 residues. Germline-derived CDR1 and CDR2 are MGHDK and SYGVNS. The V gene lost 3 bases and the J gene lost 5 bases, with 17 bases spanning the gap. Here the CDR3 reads CASSDPGPAGNEQYF. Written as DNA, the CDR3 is TGTGCCAGCAGTGACCCGGGACCGGCGGGGAACGAGCAGTACTTC.

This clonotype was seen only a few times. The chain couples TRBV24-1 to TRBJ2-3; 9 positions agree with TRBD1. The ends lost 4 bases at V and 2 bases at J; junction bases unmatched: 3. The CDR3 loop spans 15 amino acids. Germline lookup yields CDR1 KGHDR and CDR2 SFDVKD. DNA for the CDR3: TGTGCCACCAGTGAGGGACAGGGTCTCACAGATACGCAGTATTTT. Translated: CATSEGQGLTDTQYF.

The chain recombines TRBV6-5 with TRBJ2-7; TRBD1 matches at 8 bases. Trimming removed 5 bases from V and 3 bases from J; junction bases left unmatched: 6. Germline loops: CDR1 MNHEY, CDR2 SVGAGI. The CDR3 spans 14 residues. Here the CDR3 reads CASSNGQGGYEQYF. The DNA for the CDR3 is TGTGCCAGCAGTAACGGACAGGGCGGCTACGAGCAGTACTTC.

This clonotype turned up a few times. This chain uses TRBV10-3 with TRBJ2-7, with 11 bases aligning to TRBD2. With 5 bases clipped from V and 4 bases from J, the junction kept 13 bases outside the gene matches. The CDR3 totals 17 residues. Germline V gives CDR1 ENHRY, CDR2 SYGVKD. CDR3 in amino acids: CAISPPALAGGPYEQYF. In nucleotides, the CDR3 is TGTGCCATCAGTCCGCCGGCTCTAGCGGGAGGACCTTACGAGCAGTACTTC.

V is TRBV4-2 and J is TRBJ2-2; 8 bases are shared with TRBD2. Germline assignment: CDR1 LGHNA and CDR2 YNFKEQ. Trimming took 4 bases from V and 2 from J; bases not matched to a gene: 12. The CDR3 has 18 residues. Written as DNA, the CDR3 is TGTGCCAGCAGCCTCTTCTCCCTCACTAGCGGAAACACCGGGGAGCTGTTTTTT. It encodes CASSLFSLTSGNTGELFF.

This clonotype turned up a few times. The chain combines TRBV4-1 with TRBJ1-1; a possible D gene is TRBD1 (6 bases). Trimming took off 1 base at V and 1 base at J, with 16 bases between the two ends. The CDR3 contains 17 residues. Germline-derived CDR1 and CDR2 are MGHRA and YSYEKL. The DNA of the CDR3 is TGCGCCAGCAGCCAAGTCCAGGGGTACAGGTCGAACACTGAAGCTTTCTTT. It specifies CASSQVQGYRSNTEAFF.

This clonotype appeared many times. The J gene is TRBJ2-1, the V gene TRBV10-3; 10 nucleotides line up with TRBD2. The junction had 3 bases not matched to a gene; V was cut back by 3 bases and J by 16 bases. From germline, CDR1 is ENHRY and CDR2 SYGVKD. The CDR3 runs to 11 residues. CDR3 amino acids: CAISDGTSVFF. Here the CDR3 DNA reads TGTGCCATCAGTGATGGGACTAGCGTCTTCTTC.

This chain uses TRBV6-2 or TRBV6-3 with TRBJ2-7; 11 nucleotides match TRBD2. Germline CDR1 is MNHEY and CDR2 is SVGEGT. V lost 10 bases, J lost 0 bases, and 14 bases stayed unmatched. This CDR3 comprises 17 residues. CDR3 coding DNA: TGTGCCACAAAGTCAGCCGTGGGACTAGCGGACTCCTACGAGCAGTACTTC. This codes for CATKSAVGLADSYEQYF.

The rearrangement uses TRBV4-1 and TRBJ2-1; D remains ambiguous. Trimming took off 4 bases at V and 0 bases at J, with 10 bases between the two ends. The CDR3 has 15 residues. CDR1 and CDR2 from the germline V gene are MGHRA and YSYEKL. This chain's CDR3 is CASSPRHSSYNEQFF. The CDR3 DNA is TGCGCCAGCAGCCCCAGACACAGCTCCTACAATGAGCAGTTCTTC.

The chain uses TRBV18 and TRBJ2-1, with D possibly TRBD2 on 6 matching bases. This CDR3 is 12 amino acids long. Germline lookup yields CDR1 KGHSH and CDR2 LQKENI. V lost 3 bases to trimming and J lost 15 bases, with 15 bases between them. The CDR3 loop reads CASSPVGGKGFF. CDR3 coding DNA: TGTGCCAGCTCACCCGTTGGCGGGAAGGGGTTCTTC.

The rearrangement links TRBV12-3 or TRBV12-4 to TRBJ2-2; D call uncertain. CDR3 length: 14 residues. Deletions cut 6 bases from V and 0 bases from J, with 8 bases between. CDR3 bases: TGTGCCAGCAGAATATTCGCGAACACCGGGGAGCTGTTTTTT. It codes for CASRIFANTGELFF.

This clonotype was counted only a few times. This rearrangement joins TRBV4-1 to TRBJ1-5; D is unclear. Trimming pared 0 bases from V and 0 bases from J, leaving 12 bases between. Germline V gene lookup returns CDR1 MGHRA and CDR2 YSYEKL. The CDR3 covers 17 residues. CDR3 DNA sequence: TGCGCCAGCAGCCAAGAAGGCCGGTTTCTTAGCAATCAGCCCCAGCATTTT. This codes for CASSQEGRFLSNQPQHF.

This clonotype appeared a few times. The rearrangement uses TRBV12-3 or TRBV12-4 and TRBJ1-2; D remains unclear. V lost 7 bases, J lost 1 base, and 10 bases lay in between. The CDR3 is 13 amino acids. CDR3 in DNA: TGTGCCAGCACTATCAGTGTTAACTATGGCTACACCTTC. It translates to CASTISVNYGYTF.

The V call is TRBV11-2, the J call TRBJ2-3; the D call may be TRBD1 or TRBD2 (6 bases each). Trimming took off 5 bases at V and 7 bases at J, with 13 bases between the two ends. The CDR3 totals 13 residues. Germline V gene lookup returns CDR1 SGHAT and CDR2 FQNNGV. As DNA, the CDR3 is TGTGCCAGCAGCACGGGGGCGGTTAATACGCAGTATTTT. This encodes CASSTGAVNTQYF.

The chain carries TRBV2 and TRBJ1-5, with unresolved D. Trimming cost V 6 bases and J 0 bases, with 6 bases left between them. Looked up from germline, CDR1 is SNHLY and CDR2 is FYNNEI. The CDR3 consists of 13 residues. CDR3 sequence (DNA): TGTGCCAGCAGAGTTTATAGCAATCAGCCCCAGCATTTT. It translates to CASRVYSNQPQHF.

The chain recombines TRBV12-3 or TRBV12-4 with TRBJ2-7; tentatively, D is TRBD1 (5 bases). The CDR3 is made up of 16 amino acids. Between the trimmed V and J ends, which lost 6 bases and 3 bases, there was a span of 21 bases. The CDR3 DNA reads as TGTGCCAGCAGCCCAGGGAAGACGGGTGGTGTCTACGAGCAGTACTTC. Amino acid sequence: CASSPGKTGGVYEQYF.

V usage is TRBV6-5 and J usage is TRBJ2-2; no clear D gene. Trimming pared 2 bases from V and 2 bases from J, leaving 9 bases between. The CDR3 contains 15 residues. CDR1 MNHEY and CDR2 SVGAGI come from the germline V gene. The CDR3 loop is CASSYQNLNTGELFF. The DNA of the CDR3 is TGTGCCAGCAGTTACCAAAACCTTAACACCGGGGAGCTGTTTTTT.

CDR3 loop: CALGLAGRYEQFF. CDR3 DNA sequence: TGTGCCTTAGGACTAGCGGGTCGGTATGAGCAGTTCTTC. The rearrangement uses TRBV30 and TRBJ2-1, with 11 bases lining up with TRBD2. Germline CDR1 GTSNPN, CDR2 SVGIG (reference sequence). The CDR3 has 13 residues. The J segment lost 8 bases and the V segment lost 7 bases, leaving 7 bases of the junction unmatched.

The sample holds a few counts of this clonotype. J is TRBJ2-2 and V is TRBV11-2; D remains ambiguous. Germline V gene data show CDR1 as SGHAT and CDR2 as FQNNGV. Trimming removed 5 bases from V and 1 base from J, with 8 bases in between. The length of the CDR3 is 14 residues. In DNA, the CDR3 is TGTGCCAGCAGCCCCCCCAAGAACACCGGGGAGCTGTTTTTT. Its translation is CASSPPKNTGELFF.

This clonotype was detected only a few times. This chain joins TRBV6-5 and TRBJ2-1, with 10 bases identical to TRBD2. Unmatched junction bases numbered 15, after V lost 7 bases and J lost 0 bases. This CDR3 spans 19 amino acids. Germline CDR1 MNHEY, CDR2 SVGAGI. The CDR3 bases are TGTGCCAGCAATCCCCTAGCTCTACGACTAGCGGGCTCCTACAATGAGCAGTTCTTC. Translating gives CASNPLALRLAGSYNEQFF.

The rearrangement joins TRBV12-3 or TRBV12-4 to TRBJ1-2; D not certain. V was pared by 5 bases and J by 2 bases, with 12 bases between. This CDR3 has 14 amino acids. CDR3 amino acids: CASSPFSGNYGYTF. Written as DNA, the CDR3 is TGTGCCAGCAGTCCCTTTTCAGGCAACTATGGCTACACCTTC.

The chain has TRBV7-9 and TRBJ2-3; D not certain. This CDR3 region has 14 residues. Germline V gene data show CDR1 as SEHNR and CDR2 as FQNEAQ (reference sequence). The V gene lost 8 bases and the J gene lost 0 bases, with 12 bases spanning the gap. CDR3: CASSRMTSTDTQYF. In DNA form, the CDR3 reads TGTGCCAGCTCGAGGATGACTAGCACAGATACGCAGTATTTT.

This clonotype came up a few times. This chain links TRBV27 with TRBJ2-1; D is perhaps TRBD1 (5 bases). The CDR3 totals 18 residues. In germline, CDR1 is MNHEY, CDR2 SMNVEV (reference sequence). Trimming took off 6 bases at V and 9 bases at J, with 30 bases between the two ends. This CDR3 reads CASRAGLVGPLGQFEQFF. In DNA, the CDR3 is TGTGCCAGCAGAGCAGGGTTGGTTGGGCCCCTAGGGCAGTTTGAGCAGTTCTTC.

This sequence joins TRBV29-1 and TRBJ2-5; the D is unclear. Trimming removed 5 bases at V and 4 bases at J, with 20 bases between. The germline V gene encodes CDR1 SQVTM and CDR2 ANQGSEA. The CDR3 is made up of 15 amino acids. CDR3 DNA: TGCAGCGTTACCCGTACACCATCCACCGCAGAGACCCAGTACTTC. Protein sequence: CSVTRTPSTAETQYF.

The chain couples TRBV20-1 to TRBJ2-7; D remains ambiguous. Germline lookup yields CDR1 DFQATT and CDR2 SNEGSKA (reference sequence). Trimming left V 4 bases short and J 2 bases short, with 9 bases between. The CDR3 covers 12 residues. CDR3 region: CSANDATYEQYF. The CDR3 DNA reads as TGCAGTGCTAACGACGCAACCTACGAGCAGTACTTC.